These 2 T cell receptor beta chains originate from one sample sequenced in a study of graft-versus-host responses after intestinal transplantation listed by TCRdb under 2021. The library was produced with the immunoSEQ multiplex PCR assay. What TCRdb holds here is the immuneACCESS table cut down to in-frame rearrangements. Part of the clones is not present; checked against another copy, under half of the missing clones reflect an unresolved V gene, and the others are unexplained. This sample gives 71,000 or so clones in total; 90% of them show up just once. Roughly 1.3% of the sample is in the top ten clones. The antigens of these receptors remain unknown. The time point tag for this specimen amounts to: cells obtained before transplantation from donor or recipient. Sequencing used unstimulated CD8+ T cells sorted from spleen or lymph node cells, obtained before intestinal transplant. Every receptor here comes from a human donor who received an intestinal transplant.

V is TRBV10-3 and J is TRBJ1-1, with no clear D. The CDR3 length is 11 residues. V dropped 4 bases and J dropped 7 bases, with 7 bases sitting between them. Germline CDR1 ENHRY, CDR2 SYGVKD. CDR3 sequence (DNA): TGTGCCATCAGTGGACAAAATGAAGCTTTCTTT. Its protein is CAISGQNEAFF.

The CDR3 here is CASRHGTGVGSPLHF. Written as DNA, the CDR3 is TGTGCCAGCAGACACGGGACAGGGGTCGGTTCACCCCTCCACTTT. The chain has TRBV2 and TRBJ1-6, with 10 bases identical to TRBD1. Trimming cost V 6 bases and J 9 bases; bases outside gene matches: 8. Germline V lookup: CDR1 SNHLY, CDR2 FYNNEI. There are 15 residues in the CDR3.